These T cell receptor beta chains were read from a single sample in a study of blood T cells in healthy people across ages. MiXCR, run by TCRdb on the 5' RACE reads, gives a single entry per CDR3 protein. The sample contains some 1.4 million distinct CDR3 sequences, roughly 45% of which appear only once. The sample taken for sequencing was blood. The receptors were sampled from a young woman in good health. CDR3s include the opening cysteine and the closing phenylalanine or tryptophan. The order of the fields is J gene, V gene, clone size, D gene, CDR3 protein, CDR3 DNA. D genes are given only for firm matches. A clone size is listed for some rows: how often the clone was seen (once, few, many), or a class if it is expanded.

TRBJ2-3 | TRBV28 | - | - | CASRPGGNTDTQYF | TGTGCCAGCAGGCCCGGGGGAAACACAGATACGCAGTATTTT
TRBJ2-4 | TRBV6-1 | - | - | CAGGRDMTLYGQYF | TGTGCCGGTGGGCGGGATATGACCCTCTACGGGCAGTACTTC
TRBJ1-2 | TRBV29-1 | - | - | CSVGGGDGYGYTF | TGCAGCGTTGGGGGCGGGGACGGCTATGGCTACACCTTC
TRBJ1-1 | TRBV4-1 | few | - | CASSQDSYTEAFF | TGCGCCAGCAGCCAAGACAGCTACACTGAAGCTTTCTTT
TRBJ2-4 | TRBV5-6 | - | TRBD1 | CASSPGTGGIQYF | TGTGCCAGCAGCCCCGGGACAGGGGGCATTCAGTACTTC
TRBJ2-3 | TRBV27 | - | - | CASVGGAKGYTDTQYF | TGTGCCAGCGTGGGGGGCGCTAAGGGGTACACAGATACGCAGTATTTT
TRBJ1-2 | TRBV7-8 | - | - | CASTGLGGYTF | TGTGCCAGCACAGGGTTAGGAGGCTACACCTTC
TRBJ2-5 | TRBV4-1 | - | - | CASSQVATGRETQYF | TGCGCCAGCAGCCAAGTGGCTACAGGGCGAGAGACCCAGTACTTC
TRBJ1-5 | TRBV4-1 | few | - | CASSQDPDQRGQPQHF | TGCGCCAGCAGCCAAGATCCAGACCAGAGAGGTCAGCCCCAGCATTTT
TRBJ2-7 | TRBV7-2 | once | - | CATQKWQGGNEQYF | TGTGCCACCCAAAAGTGGCAGGGGGGCAACGAGCAGTACTTC
TRBJ2-5 | TRBV20-1 | once | TRBD2 | CSAPRLRLAGLAGYQETQYF | TGCAGTGCTCCCCGACTCCGACTAGCGGGGCTTGCCGGGTACCAAGAGACCCAGTACTTC
TRBJ2-1 | TRBV29-1 | few | TRBD1 | CSVDGQGSLSSYNEQFF | TGCAGCGTGGACGGACAGGGGTCCCTAAGCTCCTACAATGAGCAGTTCTTC
TRBJ2-3 | TRBV7-9 | few | TRBD2 | CASSPLPGGGTDTQYF | TGTGCCAGCAGCCCCCTCCCGGGGGGTGGCACAGATACGCAGTATTTT
TRBJ2-7 | TRBV20-1 | - | - | CSARPGTEQYF | TGCAGTGCTAGACCGGGGACCGAGCAGTACTTC
TRBJ1-1 | TRBV24-1 | once | - | CATSAPDGDRTEAFF | TGTGCCACCAGTGCCCCGGACGGGGATCGCACTGAAGCTTTCTTT
TRBJ2-5 | TRBV20-1 | - | - | CSRSTRGGQETQYF | TGCAGTCGTTCGACCAGGGGGGGGCAAGAGACCCAGTACTTC
TRBJ1-2 | TRBV12-3/TRBV12-4 | many | - | CASSRGDGYTF | TGTGCCAGCAGCCGGGGGGATGGCTACACCTTC
TRBJ1-4 | TRBV24-1 | - | - | CATSDTGGPNEKLFF | TGTGCCACCAGTGACACCGGGGGCCCAAATGAAAAACTGTTTTTT
TRBJ2-1 | TRBV3-1 | - | TRBD2 | CANSRGGGLSYNEQFF | TGTGCCAACAGCCGGGGGGGCGGCCTCTCTTACAATGAGCAGTTCTTC
TRBJ2-1 | TRBV7-9 | - | TRBD1 | CASSSRQGAKDNEQFF | TGTGCCAGCAGCTCAAGACAGGGGGCTAAGGACAATGAGCAGTTCTTC